The 5 T cell receptor beta chains presented below share a single source sample, sequenced in a study of cytotoxic CD8 clonotypes in ibrutinib-treated CLL. Repertoires were generated with immunoSEQ multiplex PCR, while TCRdb's copy carries only in-frame clones and drops some. The table has 150,000 or so clones, around 80% seen once; the top ten hold about 4.5%. The sequencing used PBMCs, collected after 24 months of ibrutinib treatment. All receptors derive from a human donor with chronic lymphocytic leukemia.

The CDR3 region is CASSYSITGGDTQYF. The CDR3 region has the DNA TGTGCCAGCAGTTACAGCATAACAGGGGGAGATACGCAGTATTTT. V gene TRBV6-5 combines with J gene TRBJ2-3, with 8 bases identical to TRBD1. The CDR3 is made up of 15 amino acids. From germline, CDR1 is MNHEY and CDR2 SVGAGI. The V segment lost 2 bases and the J segment 5 bases; nucleotides outside the gene matches: 6.

The rearrangement links TRBV19 to TRBJ2-1, with D possibly matching TRBD2 (5 bases). The V gene's germline CDR1 is LNHDA and CDR2 SQIVND (reference sequence). V lost 3 bases, J lost 0 bases, and 12 bases lay in between. This CDR3 has 16 amino acids. The CDR3 is CASSMLTGSSYNEQFF. The CDR3 region has the DNA TGTGCCAGTAGTATGTTGACGGGGAGCTCCTACAATGAGCAGTTCTTC.

The J gene is TRBJ1-5, the V gene TRBV7-8; D gene unclear. The CDR3 covers 15 residues. Trimming took off 0 bases at V and 3 bases at J, with 9 bases between the two ends. In germline, CDR1 is SGHVS, CDR2 FQNEAQ. The CDR3 DNA reads TGTGCCAGCAGCTTAGCGTCAGGATACAATCAGCCCCAGCATTTT. This sequence encodes CASSLASGYNQPQHF.

J is TRBJ2-5 and V is TRBV5-1; D gene ambiguous. V was cut by 1 base and J by 3 bases, with 10 bases left in between. CDR1 and CDR2 from the germline V gene are SGHRS and YFSETQ. CDR3 size: 14 residues. CDR3 residues: CASSLSVSEETQYF. In nucleotides, the CDR3 is TGCGCCAGCAGCTTGTCGGTCAGCGAAGAGACCCAGTACTTC.

The rearrangement links TRBV5-1 to TRBJ1-2; 7 bases map to TRBD1. There are 15 residues in the CDR3. Germline V gene sequence: CDR1 SGHRS, CDR2 YFSETQ. Unmatched junction bases numbered 10, after V lost 0 bases and J lost 8 bases. The CDR3 is CASSLVVDRTVGYTF. CDR3 DNA: TGCGCCAGCAGCTTGGTGGTGGACAGGACGGTCGGCTACACCTTC.